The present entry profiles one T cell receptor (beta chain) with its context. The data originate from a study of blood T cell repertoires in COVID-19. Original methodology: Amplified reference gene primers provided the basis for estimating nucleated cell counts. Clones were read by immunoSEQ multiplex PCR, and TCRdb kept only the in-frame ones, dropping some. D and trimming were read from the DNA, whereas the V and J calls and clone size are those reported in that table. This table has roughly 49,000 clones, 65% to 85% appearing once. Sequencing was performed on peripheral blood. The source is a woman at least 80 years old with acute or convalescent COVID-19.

The CDR3 coding sequence is TGTGCCAGCAGCTTAGATCGGGGACTAGCGGGGGTTTTAGATGAGCAGTTCTTC. Its translation is CASSLDRGLAGVLDEQFF. The chain carries TRBV11-2 and TRBJ2-1; the match to TRBD2 covers 14 bases. V trimming: 0 bases; J trimming: 8 bases; junction bases outside the gene matches: 9. Germline values: CDR1 SGHAT, CDR2 FQNNGV. The CDR3 has 18 residues.